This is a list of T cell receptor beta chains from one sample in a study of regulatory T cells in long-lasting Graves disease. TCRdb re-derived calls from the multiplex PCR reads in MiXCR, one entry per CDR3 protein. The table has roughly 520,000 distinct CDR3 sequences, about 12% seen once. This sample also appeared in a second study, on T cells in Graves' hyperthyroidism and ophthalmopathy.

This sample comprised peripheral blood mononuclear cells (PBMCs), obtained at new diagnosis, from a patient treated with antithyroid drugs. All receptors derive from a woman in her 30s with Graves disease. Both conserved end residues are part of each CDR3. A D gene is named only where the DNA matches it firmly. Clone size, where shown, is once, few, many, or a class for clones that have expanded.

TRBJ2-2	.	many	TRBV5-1	CASSFAPSGQGNTGELFF	TGCGCCAGCAGCTTTGCCCCCTCGGGCCAGGGGAACACCGGGGAGCTGTTTTTT
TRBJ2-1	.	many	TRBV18	CASSPPVTRTPNEQFF	TGTGCCAGCTCACCACCGGTGACTAGGACGCCCAATGAGCAGTTCTTC
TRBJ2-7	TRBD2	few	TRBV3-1	CASRYSGSQYEQYF	TGTGCCAGCAGGTATAGCGGGAGCCAGTACGAGCAGTACTTC
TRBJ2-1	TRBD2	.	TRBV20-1	CSARLAGVMNEQFF	TGCAGTGCTAGACTAGCGGGAGTTATGAATGAGCAGTTCTTC
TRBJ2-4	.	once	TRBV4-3	CASSPGSLAKNIQYF	TGCGCCAGCAGCCCGGGGTCATTAGCCAAAAACATTCAGTACTTC
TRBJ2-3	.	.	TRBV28	CASSLRRRPSTDTQYF	TGTGCCAGCAGTTTAAGGCGGAGACCTAGCACAGATACGCAGTATTTT
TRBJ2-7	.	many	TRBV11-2	CASTLTGAQYF	TGTGCCAGCACCCTAACCGGGGCTCAGTACTTC
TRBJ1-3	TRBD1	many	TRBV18	CASSLLPGQGAKTGNTIYF	TGTGCCAGCTCACTACTTCCGGGACAGGGGGCGAAGACGGGAAACACCATATATTTT
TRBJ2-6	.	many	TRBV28	CASSKTRQAYSGANVLTF	TGTGCCAGCAGTAAGACAAGACAGGCCTACTCTGGGGCCAACGTCCTGACTTTC
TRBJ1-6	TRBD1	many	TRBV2	CASSGYRGESPLHF	TGTGCCAGCAGTGGCTACAGGGGGGAATCACCCCTCCACTTT
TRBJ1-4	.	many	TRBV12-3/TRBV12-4	CASSIRATNEKLFF	TGTGCCAGCAGCATCAGGGCAACTAATGAAAAACTGTTTTTT
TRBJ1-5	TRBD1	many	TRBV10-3	CAISESTRTGDQPQHF	TGTGCCATCAGTGAGTCGACGAGGACAGGGGATCAGCCCCAGCATTTT
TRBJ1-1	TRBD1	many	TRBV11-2	CASRNRGIGSNTEAFF	TGTGCCAGCAGAAACAGGGGGATTGGGTCGAACACTGAAGCTTTCTTT
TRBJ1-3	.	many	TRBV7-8	CASTRSGTAGNTIYF	TGTGCCAGCACTCGAAGTGGTACGGCGGGAAACACCATATATTTT
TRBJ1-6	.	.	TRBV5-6	CASSLNTRPNSPLHF	TGTGCCAGCAGCTTGAACACTAGACCCAATTCACCCCTCCACTTT
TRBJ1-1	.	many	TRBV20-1	CSAYRGGSTEAFF	TGCAGTGCCTACCGGGGGGGCTCTACTGAAGCTTTCTTT
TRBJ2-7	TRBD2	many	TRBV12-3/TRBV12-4	CASSLVSGLAVDYEQYF	TGTGCCAGCAGTTTAGTGTCGGGACTAGCGGTGGATTACGAGCAGTACTTC
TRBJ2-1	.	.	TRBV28	CASGWTVYNEQFF	TGTGCCAGCGGTTGGACAGTCTACAATGAGCAGTTCTTC
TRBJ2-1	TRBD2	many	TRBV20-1	CSARDREYASGNWDEQFF	TGCAGTGCTAGAGATCGAGAGTATGCTAGCGGGAATTGGGATGAGCAGTTCTTC
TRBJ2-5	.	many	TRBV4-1	CASRHKGAGEETQYF	TGCGCCAGCCGCCACAAGGGGGCGGGAGAAGAGACCCAGTACTTC
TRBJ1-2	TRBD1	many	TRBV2	CASKRDRAANYGYTF	TGTGCCAGCAAAAGGGACAGGGCGGCTAACTATGGCTACACCTTC
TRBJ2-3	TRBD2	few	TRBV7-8	CASSFGLAGATDTQYF	TGTGCCAGCAGCTTTGGACTAGCGGGAGCGACAGATACGCAGTATTTT
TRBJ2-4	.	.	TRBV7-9	CASSLPGTELNIQYF	TGTGCCAGCAGCTTACCCGGGACGGAGTTAAACATTCAGTACTTC
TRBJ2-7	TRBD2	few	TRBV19	CASSMAGVSYEQYF	TGTGCCAGTAGCATGGCGGGAGTCTCCTACGAGCAGTACTTC
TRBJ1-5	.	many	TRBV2	CASTRAGSNQPQHF	TGTGCCAGCACACGAGCGGGCAGCAATCAGCCCCAGCATTTT
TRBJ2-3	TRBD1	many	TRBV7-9	CASSWARTGLADTQYF	TGTGCCAGCAGCTGGGCGAGGACAGGGCTCGCAGATACGCAGTATTTT
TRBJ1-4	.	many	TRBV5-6	CASSLPGATNEKLFF	TGTGCCAGCAGCCTTCCCGGGGCAACTAATGAAAAACTGTTTTTT
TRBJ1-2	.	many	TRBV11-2	CASSQAPYGYTF	TGTGCCAGCAGCCAAGCGCCATATGGCTACACCTTC
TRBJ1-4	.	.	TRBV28	CASRTGYEKLFF	TGTGCCAGCAGGACGGGGTATGAAAAACTGTTTTTT
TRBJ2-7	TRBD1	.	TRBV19	CASSTKGGQGASYEQYF	TGTGCCAGTAGTACCAAAGGGGGACAGGGCGCTTCCTACGAGCAGTACTTC
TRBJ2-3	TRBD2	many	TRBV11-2	CASSTTSGRFGDTQYF	TGTGCCAGCAGCACGACTAGCGGGAGGTTCGGAGATACGCAGTATTTT
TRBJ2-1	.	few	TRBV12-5	CASGHGAGGQFF	TGTGCTAGTGGCCACGGGGCAGGTGGACAGTTCTTC
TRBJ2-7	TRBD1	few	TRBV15	CATSREDRAEGEQYF	TGTGCCACCAGCAGAGAGGACAGGGCAGAGGGTGAGCAGTACTTC
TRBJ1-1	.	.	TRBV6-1	CASNPAGWNTEAFF	TGTGCCAGCAACCCGGCCGGGTGGAACACTGAAGCGTTCTTT
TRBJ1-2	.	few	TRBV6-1	CASTPTPAFNYGYTF	TGTGCCAGCACCCCTACACCAGCTTTTAACTATGGCTACACCTTC
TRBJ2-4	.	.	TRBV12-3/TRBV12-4	CASRSTVAKNIQYF	TGTGCCAGCAGGTCTACAGTAGCCAAAAACATTCAGTACTTC
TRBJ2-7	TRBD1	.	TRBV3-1	CASSQTGQGSDEQYF	TGTGCCAGCAGCCAAACCGGACAGGGATCCGACGAGCAGTACTTC
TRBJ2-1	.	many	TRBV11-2	CASANSNEQFF	TGTGCCAGCGCCAATAGCAATGAGCAGTTCTTC
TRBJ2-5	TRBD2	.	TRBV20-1	CSATRLAGGPMRETQYF	TGCAGTGCTACTAGACTAGCGGGAGGGCCAATGAGGGAGACCCAGTACTTC
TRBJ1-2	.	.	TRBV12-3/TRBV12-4	CASREEGAYGYTF	TGTGCCAGCAGGGAAGAAGGGGCCTATGGCTACACCTTC
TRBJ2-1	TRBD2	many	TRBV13	CASSLRGGRVDEQFF	TGTGCCAGCAGCTTAAGGGGCGGGAGGGTTGATGAGCAGTTCTTC
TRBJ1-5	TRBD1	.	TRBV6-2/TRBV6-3	CASSSGQSLSNQPQHF	TGTGCCAGCAGTTCGGGACAGTCCCTTAGCAATCAGCCCCAGCATTTT
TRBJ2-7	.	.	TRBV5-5	CASSLAQVLYEQYF	TGTGCCAGCAGCTTGGCGCAGGTTCTATACGAGCAGTACTTC
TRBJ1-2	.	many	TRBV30	CAWSGTGANYGYTF	TGTGCCTGGAGTGGGACTGGAGCTAACTATGGCTACACCTTC
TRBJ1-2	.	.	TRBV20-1	CSASRGGLDYGYIF	TGCAGTGCTAGTCGGGGGGGTCTAGACTATGGCTACATCTTC
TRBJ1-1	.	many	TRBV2	CAGSRSDMNTEAFF	TGTGCCGGGTCCCGGAGCGACATGAACACTGAAGCTTTCTTT
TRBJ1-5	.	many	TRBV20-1	CSARDRGGSNQPQHF	TGCAGTGCTAGAGATCGCGGAGGGAGCAATCAGCCCCAGCATTTT
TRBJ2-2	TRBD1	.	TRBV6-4	CASRLPGQGPSGELFF	TGTGCCAGCAGATTACCGGGACAGGGGCCTTCCGGGGAGCTGTTTTTT
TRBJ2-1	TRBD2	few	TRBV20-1	CSARGGPGGPGNEQFF	TGCAGTGCTAGGGGGGGTCCGGGAGGGCCGGGGAATGAGCAGTTCTTC
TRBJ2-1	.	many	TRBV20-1	CSARNFGRGGEDEQFF	TGCAGTGCTAGGAACTTCGGGCGTGGCGGAGAAGATGAGCAGTTCTTC
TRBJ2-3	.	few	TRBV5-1	CASSFGEGVPPGTDTQYF	TGCGCCAGCAGCTTCGGAGAGGGAGTACCCCCTGGGACAGATACGCAGTATTTT
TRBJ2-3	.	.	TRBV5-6	CASSRLRQATSTDTQYF	TGTGCCAGCAGCCGGTTAAGACAGGCAACTAGCACAGATACGCAGTATTTT
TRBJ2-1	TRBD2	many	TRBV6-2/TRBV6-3	CASSGPIAGGYNEQFF	TGTGCCAGCAGTGGCCCCATAGCGGGAGGCTACAATGAGCAGTTCTTC
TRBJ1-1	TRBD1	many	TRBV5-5	CASSLGAQGGTEAFF	TGTGCCAGCAGCTTGGGTGCCCAGGGGGGCACTGAAGCTTTCTTT